The clone carrying this TCR beta chain showed up just once. Using immunoSEQ multiplex PCR, the repertoire was profiled, and TCRdb retains in-frame clones only, with some absent. This sample yields some 54,000 clones, of which around four fifths are seen a single time; 2% belongs to the top ten. The sample is drawn from a study of memory CD4+ T cells and cytomegalovirus serostatus. The sort gate was single viable CD3+CD4+CD8-CD45RO+ cells for memory CD4+ T cells. Material for sequencing was memory CD4+ T cells from blood. The TCR comes from an adult in good health and CMV-seropositive.

In nucleotides, the CDR3 is TGTGCCAGCCATCCCGGGGCAGGTCCCTACTCTGGGGCCAACGTCCTGACTTTC. Amino acids: CASHPGAGPYSGANVLTF. The rearrangement uses TRBV19 and TRBJ2-6, with D perhaps given as TRBD1 or TRBD2 (5 bases each). The V end lost 9 bases, the J end lost 0 bases, and 21 bases lay between the germline ends. The CDR3 has 18 amino acids. Germline V CDR1 and CDR2: LNHDA, SQIVND (reference sequence).